The clone carrying this TCR beta chain was seen just once. The antigen is undetermined. The sample comes from a study of shared clonotypes between healthy human individuals. Subsets obtained from CD4+ cells comprised CD45RA+ naive and CD45RA-negative memory cells. The table came from immunoSEQ multiplex PCR; TCRdb's copy has only in-frame clones and leaves some out. The sample holds some 2.4 million clones; 90% to 95% are singletons and the top ten take approximately 0.36%. The study, taken as a whole, reports: Naive CD4 clonotypes overlapped across a handful of donors at about 5.2%. Naive subsets tended to show greater estimated richness than memory subsets.

V shed 1 base and J 0 bases; nucleotides not matched to a gene: 2. Germline V gives CDR1 SGHTA, CDR2 FQGTGA. CDR3 length: 18 amino acids. This sequence joins TRBV7-3 and TRBJ2-1, with 14 bases fitting TRBD2. The receptor comes from a young man in good health. Some clones in this sample may be carry-over from other donors' samples. Specimen: naive CD4+ T cells from PBMCs. Subset given: CD45RA+ positively selected. The CDR3 spells CASSLRTSGGSSYNEQFF. Here the CDR3 DNA reads TGTGCCAGCAGCTTAAGGACTAGCGGGGGGAGCTCCTACAATGAGCAGTTCTTC.